This T cell receptor (beta chain) was found in a study of cytomegalovirus exposure and HLA in healthy donors. Donors had nominal health at sampling but likely had unrecorded immune exposures. The PCR used 60 Vbeta and 13 Jbeta primers. The data were produced by immunoSEQ multiplex PCR, yet TCRdb's version contains in-frame clones alone and is incomplete. The sample lists tens of thousands of clones, roughly 53% occurring once. Sequencing used PBMCs. This receptor was identified in a human donor in good health.

DNA for the CDR3: TGTGCCAGCGGTTCCCACAGTGACTATGGCTACACCTTC. Translation: CASGSHSDYGYTF. The J gene is TRBJ1-2, the V gene TRBV6-5; D ambiguous. Germline V lookup: CDR1 MNHEY, CDR2 SVGAGI. CDR3 size: 13 residues. V lost 8 bases to trimming and J lost 3 bases, with 13 bases between them.